What follows are 19 T cell receptor beta chains derived from one specimen sequenced in a study of blood T cell repertoires in COVID-19. TCRdb keeps only in-frame clones here, not all; method: immunoSEQ multiplex PCR. The table shows some 140,000 clones, with 70% to 85% occurring only once. Sequencing used peripheral blood. The receptors come from a man aged 60 to 75 who had recovered from COVID-19.

V and J are TRBV2 and TRBJ2-5; 7 nucleotides match TRBD1. Germline V gives CDR1 SNHLY, CDR2 FYNNEI. This CDR3 has 14 amino acids. J was trimmed by 1 base and V by 5 bases; bases with no gene match: 4. The CDR3 is CASSLGQTQETQYF. The CDR3 DNA sequence: TGTGCCAGCAGTTTGGGACAGACCCAAGAGACCCAGTACTTC.

The DNA of the CDR3 is TGTGCCAGCAGCTTGACCGGGACAACAGTTGACGAGCAGTACTTC. This encodes CASSLTGTTVDEQYF. The chain links TRBV7-2 to TRBJ2-7; possible D gene TRBD1, 6 bases. Trimming stripped 3 bases from V and 5 bases from J, with 17 bases between. The CDR3 covers 15 residues. The germline gives CDR1 SGHTA, CDR2 FQGNSA.

A single count supports this clone. The chain has TRBV4-3 and TRBJ2-5; D gene ambiguous. The CDR3 covers 14 residues. Germline V gene sequence: CDR1 LGHNA, CDR2 YSLEER. Trimming removed 1 base from V and 1 base from J, with 7 bases in between. CDR3 region: CASSQANSQETQYF. The CDR3 region has the DNA TGCGCCAGCAGCCAAGCTAACAGCCAAGAGACCCAGTACTTC.

Worth noting for this clone: An end of the junction differs from the germline gene, which may be a read error. The chain is built from TRBV19 and TRBJ1-2; 8 nucleotides align to TRBD1. Looked up from germline, CDR1 is LNHDA and CDR2 is SQIVND (reference sequence). The CDR3 spans 13 residues. The CDR3 loop reads CASSSRDRGFSAF. CDR3 DNA sequence: TGTGCCAGTAGTTCTCGCGACAGGGGATTTTCAGCCTTC.

A few counts support this clone. This chain uses TRBV28 with TRBJ1-2; 11 bases align to TRBD1. The CDR3 is made up of 15 amino acids. V gave up 2 bases and J gave up 5 bases; unmatched junction bases: 4. CDR1 and CDR2 (germline): MDHEN, SYDVKM. CDR3 residues: CASSLGGQGAYGYTF. CDR3 DNA sequence: TGTGCCAGCAGTTTAGGAGGACAGGGGGCGTATGGCTACACCTTC.

This clone was seen just once. The chain couples TRBV23-1 to TRBJ1-1, with D unresolved. TRBV23-1 is placed among ORFs of uncertain function. V lost 7 bases and J 0 bases, leaving 9 bases between the germline ends. The CDR3 runs to 13 residues. The CDR3 region has the DNA TGCGCCAGCAAGGAGGACGTGAACACTGAAGCTTTCTTT. It yields the protein CASKEDVNTEAFF.

This chain joins TRBV11-2 and TRBJ1-6, with D perhaps TRBD1 (6 bases). Germline V CDR1 and CDR2: SGHAT, FQNNGV. This CDR3 contains 18 residues. The germline V and J ends were trimmed by 5 bases and 10 bases, with 27 bases remaining between them. Written as DNA, the CDR3 is TGTGCCAGCAGCGTCGCTCCGCACAGGGCGATTTGGGAATCACCCCTCCACTTT. It specifies CASSVAPHRAIWESPLHF.

CDR3: CASSRGSSGNTIYF. The CDR3 DNA sequence: TGTGCCAGCAGCAGAGGCAGCTCTGGAAACACCATATATTTT. This chain uses TRBV11-2 with TRBJ1-3; D is unclear. The CDR3 spans 14 residues. CDR1 is SGHAT and CDR2 is FQNNGV in the germline V gene. With 5 bases removed from V and 0 bases from J, the gap between germline ends came to 8 bases.

The chain uses TRBV19 and TRBJ2-2; possibly TRBD2 for D (6 bases). The germline V gene has CDR1 LNHDA and CDR2 SQIVND (reference sequence). Trimming took off 6 bases at V and 4 bases at J, with 9 bases between the two ends. The CDR3 totals 13 residues. The CDR3 loop reads CASRWGVTGELFF. As DNA, the CDR3 is TGTGCCAGTAGATGGGGGGTCACCGGGGAGCTGTTTTTT.

V gene TRBV7-8 combines with J gene TRBJ2-2; weak D call: TRBD1 (5 bases). V was cut by 0 bases and J by 5 bases, with 7 bases left in between. The CDR3 runs to 14 residues. Per germline, CDR1 SGHVS and CDR2 FQNEAQ. This CDR3 reads CASSLARDTGELFF. DNA for the CDR3: TGTGCCAGCAGCTTAGCCAGGGATACCGGGGAGCTGTTTTTT.

The rearrangement links TRBV27 to TRBJ2-2; no reliable D call. The ends were cut back, 2 bases at V and 6 bases at J, with 7 bases in the middle. The CDR3 runs to 13 residues. Germline V CDR1 and CDR2: MNHEY, SMNVEV (reference sequence). The CDR3 reads CASSLGQAGELFF. In DNA form, the CDR3 reads TGTGCCAGCAGTTTAGGGCAGGCCGGGGAGCTGTTTTTT.

The CDR3 DNA follows: TGTGCCATCAGTGCAGGGGACTATGGCTACACCTTC. Translating it yields CAISAGDYGYTF. This rearrangement joins TRBV10-3 to TRBJ1-2, with D perhaps matching TRBD1 (6 bases). Trimming removed 4 bases from V and 3 bases from J, with 6 bases in between. Germline CDR1 and CDR2: ENHRY and SYGVKD. There are 12 residues in the CDR3.

This clone showed up just a few times. The chain couples TRBV5-1 to TRBJ2-3; TRBD2 is a possible D gene (6 bases). Germline V gene data show CDR1 as SGHRS and CDR2 as YFSETQ. The CDR3 totals 15 residues. Between the trimmed V and J ends, which lost 3 bases and 5 bases, there was a span of 16 bases. DNA for the CDR3: TGCGCCAGCAGCTCCTCCCTGACTAGTCTAGATACGCAGTATTTT. It specifies CASSSSLTSLDTQYF.

The V gene is TRBV19, the J gene TRBJ1-5, with a possible D match to TRBD1 (5 bases). This CDR3 is built from 15 residues. The germline gives CDR1 LNHDA, CDR2 SQIVND (reference sequence). Deletions cut 5 bases from V and 3 bases from J, with 14 bases between. The CDR3: CASSVPGWDNQPQHF. CDR3 sequence (DNA): TGTGCCAGTAGTGTACCAGGGTGGGACAATCAGCCCCAGCATTTT.

The DNA for the CDR3 is TGTGCCGATATACCACGGGGGGCAAAATGGCCCCAGCATTTT. Translated, it gives CADIPRGAKWPQHF. The chain uses TRBV19 and TRBJ1-5; TRBD1 might be the D (6 bases). The germline V and J ends were trimmed by 11 bases and 9 bases, with 23 bases remaining between them. Germline V gives CDR1 LNHDA, CDR2 SQIVND (reference sequence). CDR3 size: 14 residues.

The chain recombines TRBV28 with TRBJ2-7; D uncertain. The CDR3 consists of 12 residues. V was pared by 3 bases and J by 1 base, with 4 bases between. CDR1 and CDR2 (germline): MDHEN, SYDVKM. The CDR3 nucleotides read TGTGCCAGCAGTTTTGCGTCCTACGAGCAGTACTTC. Translation: CASSFASYEQYF.

V and J are TRBV3-1 (or the pseudogene TRBV3-2) and TRBJ1-1; D is undetermined. Germline V gene data show CDR1 as LGHDT and CDR2 as YNNKEL (reference sequence). V was pared by 4 bases and J by 7 bases, with 13 bases between. The CDR3 contains 13 residues. The CDR3 sequence: CASSPHTGYEAFF. CDR3 sequence (DNA): TGTGCCAGCAGCCCGCACACGGGGTATGAAGCTTTCTTT.

The V gene is TRBV3-1 (or the pseudogene TRBV3-2), the J gene TRBJ1-1, with D uncertain. The CDR3 has 14 residues. Germline loops: CDR1 LGHDT, CDR2 YNNKEL (reference sequence). The V and J ends lost 0 bases and 1 base respectively, with 6 bases between them. The CDR3 loop reads CASSQENRNTEAFF. CDR3 coding DNA: TGTGCCAGCAGCCAAGAGAACAGGAACACTGAAGCTTTCTTT.

The chain is built from TRBV11-3 and TRBJ1-1; no firm D call. The V end lost 5 bases, the J end lost 4 bases, and 14 bases lay between the germline ends. The CDR3 spans 14 residues. Germline V gene sequence: CDR1 SGHNT, CDR2 YENEEA. For the CDR3, the DNA is TGTGCCAGCAGCCCCACGAGGGCCGGCACTGAAGCTTTCTTT. Amino acids: CASSPTRAGTEAFF.